The entry below describes one T cell receptor beta chain. The sample is drawn from a study of blood T cell repertoires in COVID-19. Study as a whole: From the United States, Italy and Spain came samples of acute and convalescent COVID-19. PBMCs, B-cell-depleted T cells, or T cells were the source of the cDNA or gDNA that made up the material.

Under the authors' procedure: Researchers report that nucleated cell counts were estimated from reference gene primer amplification. Generated by immunoSEQ multiplex PCR, the TCRdb table keeps only in-frame clones and is missing some. The V and J calls and the clone size are those of that table, but D and trimming were determined from the DNA. The sample yields 310,000 or so clones, approximately 86% seen once. CDR1 is MDHEN, CDR2 SYDVKM, per germline. V gave up 4 bases and J gave up 5 bases, with 14 bases separating them. This CDR3 contains 15 residues. The source of this sequence is a man aged 65-85 years with acute or convalescent COVID-19. The chain has TRBV28 and TRBJ1-4, with D possibly matching TRBD1 (5 bases). The source material was peripheral blood. CDR3 bases: TGTGCCAGCAGTTCCTCGTCCGGGGGGAATGAAAAACTGTTTTTT. It translates to CASSSSSGGNEKLFF.